What follows are 27 T cell receptor beta chains derived from one specimen sequenced in a study of T cell changes during pregnancy in multiple sclerosis (dated by TCRdb to about 2019). Library preparation employed the immunoSEQ multiplex PCR assay. In TCRdb, the immuneACCESS table is reduced to in-frame sequences with V and J assigned. These tables do not hold every clone; where another copy was compared, an unresolved V gene accounts for under half, and the others remain unexplained. Counted in this sample were fewer than 85,000 clones; roughly 92% of them appeared once. Less than 2.5% of the sample lies in the top ten. The sample in question was peripheral blood, obtained before pregnancy. These receptors were taken from a female donor with multiple sclerosis, enrolled in a pregnancy study.

The chain has TRBV4-2 and TRBJ1-1, with D perhaps TRBD1 (6 bases). Germline V CDR1 and CDR2: LGHNA, YNFKEQ. V was clipped by 0 bases and J by 5 bases, with 19 bases between them. The CDR3 is 17 amino acids. CDR3 protein: CASSQDTGSGVVTEAFF. The CDR3 coding sequence is TGTGCCAGCAGCCAAGATACAGGGTCTGGGGTGGTGACTGAAGCTTTCTTT.

V gene TRBV5-3 combines with J gene TRBJ2-3; D may be TRBD2 (5 bases). TRBV5-3 is placed among ORFs of uncertain function. The CDR3 has 15 residues. V lost 0 bases to trimming and J lost 1 base, with 9 bases between them. In DNA form, the CDR3 reads TGTGCCAGAAGCTTGGGCGAGGGAGGCACAGATACGCAGTATTTT. It translates to CARSLGEGGTDTQYF.

The J gene is TRBJ2-3, the V gene TRBV6-1, with D unresolved. V lost 2 bases, J lost 6 bases, and 9 bases lay in between. The CDR3 sequence is 13 residues long. Per germline, CDR1 MNHNS and CDR2 SASEGT. The CDR3 nucleotides read TGTGCCAGCAGTGAAATAGTCACGGATACGCAGTATTTT. Its protein is CASSEIVTDTQYF.

This chain connects TRBV6-1 to TRBJ2-5, with 11 nucleotides matching TRBD2. The J call may not be correct, given that the DNA end is closer to TRBJ2-7. The CDR3 consists of 15 residues. Germline V gives CDR1 MNHNS, CDR2 SASEGT. In DNA form, the CDR3 reads TGTGCCAGCACTCTAGGGACTAGCGGCTCCTACGAGCAGTACTTC. This codes for CASTLGTSGSYEQYF.

In regard to this clone: The junction departs from germline at one end; a sequencing error may be responsible. This chain connects TRBV7-2 to TRBJ1-5; possible D gene TRBD1, 5 bases. The CDR3 is made up of 13 amino acids. Germline CDR1 reads SGHTA; CDR2 reads FQGNSA. The CDR3, as DNA: TGTGCTAGCAGCTTAGAAGGGGATCAGCCCCAGCATTTT. This translates into CASSLEGDQPQHF.

As for this clone: Other DNA sequences in this specimen translate into the identical CDR3. The genes are TRBV7-3 and TRBJ1-1; TRBD1 is a possible D gene (5 bases). In germline, CDR1 is SGHTA, CDR2 FQGTGA. The CDR3 length is 16 residues. Deletions cut 4 bases from V and 2 bases from J, with 17 bases between. This CDR3 is CASSSQGGGVNTEAFF. In DNA form, the CDR3 reads TGTGCCAGCAGCTCCCAAGGCGGGGGGGTCAACACTGAAGCTTTCTTT.

The rearrangement joins TRBV30 to TRBJ1-1; the match to TRBD1 covers 7 bases. Germline CDR1 GTSNPN, CDR2 SVGIG (reference sequence). The trim removed 1 base at V and 8 bases at J, leaving 4 bases unmatched. This CDR3 has 12 amino acids. CDR3 nucleotides: TGTGCCTGGAGTGCACTGGACAGGGAAGCTTTCTTT. It translates to CAWSALDREAFF.

V usage is TRBV7-9 and J usage is TRBJ2-1, with 7 bases matching TRBD2. Trimming took 5 bases from V and 6 from J; bases not matched to a gene: 4. This CDR3 spans 13 amino acids. Germline CDR1 is SEHNR and CDR2 is FQNEAQ (reference sequence). Here the CDR3 reads CASSIGLVNEQFF. As DNA, the CDR3 is TGTGCCAGCAGCATAGGACTAGTCAATGAGCAGTTCTTC.

V and J are TRBV30 and TRBJ1-2, with unresolved D. This CDR3 region has 15 residues. Germline V gene sequence: CDR1 GTSNPN, CDR2 SVGIG (reference sequence). With 3 bases removed from V and 5 bases from J, the gap between germline ends came to 19 bases. The CDR3 spells CAWSAYIDKPYGYTF. CDR3 sequence (DNA): TGTGCCTGGAGCGCCTACATAGACAAGCCATATGGCTACACCTTC.

Regarding this clone: Mismatch with germline at one junction end may stem from a read error. The J gene is TRBJ2-1, the V gene TRBV5-1; D may be TRBD2 (5 bases). CDR3 length equals 11 residues. CDR1 is SGHRS, CDR2 YFSETQ, per germline. The DNA for the CDR3 is TGCGCCAGCAGCTTGAGTGGACTGTGGGTCTTC. Amino acids: CASSLSGLWVF.

The rearrangement links TRBV6-1 to TRBJ2-7; 8 nucleotides align to TRBD1. Per the germline V gene, CDR1 is MNHNS and CDR2 is SASEGT. Unmatched junction bases numbered 3, after V lost 6 bases and J lost 2 bases. The CDR3 loop spans 13 amino acids. This CDR3 reads CASSRTGPYEQYF. The CDR3 nucleotides read TGTGCCAGCAGCAGGACAGGGCCCTACGAGCAGTACTTC.

This chain uses TRBV15 with TRBJ1-4; D might be TRBD1 (6 bases). Looked up from germline, CDR1 is LNHNV and CDR2 is YYDKDF (reference sequence). V lost 3 bases to trimming and J lost 7 bases, with 9 bases between them. The CDR3 has 13 amino acids. This CDR3 reads CATSRQQGEKLFF. The CDR3 DNA is TGTGCCACCAGCAGGCAACAGGGTGAAAAACTGTTTTTT.

J is TRBJ1-5 and V is TRBV2, with 8 nucleotides matching TRBD1. The CDR3 is 18 residues long. Germline CDR1 and CDR2: SNHLY and FYNNEI. The V and J ends lost 2 bases and 0 bases, in that order; junction bases with no gene match: 9. CDR3 coding DNA: TGTGCCAGCAGTGAACAGGGGGCGCCGCCTTATAGCAATCAGCCCCAGCATTTT. It translates to CASSEQGAPPYSNQPQHF.

The genes are TRBV5-5 and TRBJ1-2, with D hard to call. From germline, CDR1 is SGHKS and CDR2 YYEKEE (reference sequence). CDR3 size: 15 residues. V was clipped by 0 bases and J by 2 bases, with 11 bases between them. The chain's CDR3 is CASSLDWSVNYGYTF. The CDR3 DNA reads TGTGCCAGCAGCTTGGACTGGAGTGTCAACTATGGCTACACCTTC.

The CDR3: CATGREVETQYF. Written as DNA, the CDR3 is TGTGCAACTGGACGGGAGGTAGAGACCCAGTACTTC. The rearrangement uses TRBV7-9 and TRBJ2-5, with 7 bases that match TRBD2. The length of the CDR3 is 12 residues. Looked up from germline, CDR1 is SEHNR and CDR2 is FQNEAQ (reference sequence).

V usage is TRBV13 and J usage is TRBJ2-1; the match to TRBD1 covers 7 bases. Germline CDR1 reads PRHDT; CDR2 reads FYEKMQ (reference sequence). V was pared by 7 bases and J by 12 bases, with 9 bases of the junction left unmatched. The CDR3 covers 12 residues. This chain's CDR3 is CASTIYQGVQFF. The CDR3 coding sequence is TGTGCCAGCACCATCTACCAGGGGGTGCAGTTCTTC.

This clone showed up just once. The chain carries TRBV18 and TRBJ2-2, with TRBD2 matching 13 bases. The CDR3 is 17 residues long. V was pared by 3 bases and J by 2 bases, with 3 bases of the junction left unmatched. Germline V gives CDR1 KGHSH, CDR2 LQKENI. CDR3 nucleotides: TGTGCCAGCTCACCTCCGGGACTAGCGGGAAACACCGGGGAGCTGTTTTTT. Translating gives CASSPPGLAGNTGELFF.

V usage is TRBV5-4 and J usage is TRBJ2-3; 13 nucleotides agree with TRBD2. The CDR3 totals 19 residues. Germline CDR1 SGHNT, CDR2 YYREEE (reference sequence). V was clipped by 3 bases and J by 2 bases; unmatched bases: 12. CDR3 coding DNA: TGTGCCAGCAGCTCCACAGGCGTACTAGCGGGAGGGTACACAGATACGCAGTATTTT. It is translated as CASSSTGVLAGGYTDTQYF.

V and J are TRBV10-3 and TRBJ2-7, with D perhaps TRBD1 (5 bases). V dropped 2 bases and J dropped 6 bases, with 8 bases sitting between them. The CDR3 runs 12 residues. Looked up from germline, CDR1 is ENHRY and CDR2 is SYGVKD. Written as DNA, the CDR3 is TGTGCCATCAGTGAGGCAGGGATCGAGCAGTACTTC. This sequence encodes CAISEAGIEQYF.

This chain joins TRBV4-3 and TRBJ1-2; D uncertain. CDR3 length: 17 residues. V was pared by 4 bases and J by 0 bases, with 18 bases between. Germline lookup yields CDR1 LGHNA and CDR2 YSLEER. The CDR3 DNA reads TGCGCCAGCAGCCCGACAACTTTCGGTATGGCTAACTATGGCTACACCTTC. Encoded protein: CASSPTTFGMANYGYTF.

This clone has a handful of counts. V gene TRBV14 combines with J gene TRBJ1-1, with 10 bases lining up with TRBD1. The ends lost 5 bases at V and 6 bases at J; junction bases unmatched: 9. Looked up from germline, CDR1 is SGHDN and CDR2 is FVKESK. The CDR3 spans 15 residues. The DNA of the CDR3 is TGTGCCAGCAGCGAGAGACAGGGGGCGAGAGCTGAAGCTTTCTTT. It is translated as CASSERQGARAEAFF. Using reference TRBV14 and TRBJ1-1 for the parts outside the CDR3, the full variable domain is EAGVTQFPSHSVIEKGQTVTLRCDPISGHDNLYWYRRVMGKEIKFLLHFVKESKQDESGMPNNRFLAERTGGTYSTLKVQPAELEDSGVYFCASSERQGARAEAFFGQGTRLTVV.

The J gene is TRBJ2-3, the V gene TRBV5-1, with 8 bases lining up with TRBD2. Per the germline V gene, CDR1 is SGHRS and CDR2 is YFSETQ. CDR3 size: 20 residues. V shed 0 bases and J 0 bases; nucleotides not matched to a gene: 15. The CDR3 DNA is TGCGCCAGCAGCTTGGCCTCTAGGACTAGCCTCTTTGGTAGCACAGATACGCAGTATTTT. Protein product: CASSLASRTSLFGSTDTQYF.

The chain links TRBV11-2 to TRBJ2-1, with 7 nucleotides matching TRBD2. CDR1 and CDR2 (germline): SGHAT, FQNNGV. The length of the CDR3 is 16 residues. The trim removed 7 bases at V and 0 bases at J, leaving 9 bases unmatched. The CDR3 loop reads CASTPSGAGSYNEQFF. The CDR3 bases are TGTGCCAGCACCCCTAGCGGAGCCGGCTCCTACAATGAGCAGTTCTTC.

This chain joins TRBV5-5 and TRBJ2-2; D gene uncertain. Germline CDR1 SGHKS, CDR2 YYEKEE (reference sequence). The CDR3 runs 15 residues. V was cut by 1 base and J by 0 bases, with 7 bases left in between. The CDR3 protein is CASSLLNSNTGELFF. CDR3 DNA: TGTGCCAGCAGCTTGTTGAACTCGAACACCGGGGAGCTGTTTTTT.

There are a few counts of this clone. The V and J genes are TRBV6-4 and TRBJ2-2, with 8 bases fitting TRBD2. J gave up 3 bases and V 7 bases, and 7 bases lay outside the gene matches. Germline V CDR1 and CDR2: MRHNA, SNTAGT. The CDR3 consists of 15 residues. CDR3 DNA sequence: TGTGCCAGCAAAGCGGGAGAGGGGGACACCGGGGAGCTGTTTTTT. Translated, it gives CASKAGEGDTGELFF.

This clone was observed once. The chain carries TRBV7-6 and TRBJ1-1; D may be TRBD1 (5 bases). V gave up 5 bases and J gave up 1 base, with 11 bases separating them. CDR1 SGHVS and CDR2 FNYEAQ come from the germline V gene. CDR3 length: 14 amino acids. Here the CDR3 reads CASSAETGNTEAFF. In DNA, the CDR3 is TGTGCCAGCAGCGCAGAAACAGGGAACACTGAAGCTTTCTTT.

The CDR3 bases are TGTGCCAGCAGCCACCCAAAGACTAGCGGCACAGATACGCAGTATTTT. Protein product: CASSHPKTSGTDTQYF. This chain uses TRBV14 with TRBJ2-3, with 8 bases identical to TRBD2. The V gene's germline CDR1 is SGHDN and CDR2 FVKESK. This CDR3 comprises 16 residues. The ends lost 3 bases at V and 1 base at J; junction bases unmatched: 6.